This TCR beta chain was identified in a study of regulatory dendritic cells for organ transplantation. Findings and caveats of the study: Naive CD4+ and CD8+ repertoires were highly diverse; memory CD8+ was most oligoclonal.

FACS sorted CD4+ or CD8+ T cells into CD45RA+ naive and CD45RO+ memory. The V end lost 2 bases, the J end lost 6 bases, and 14 bases lay between the germline ends. Germline V gene sequence: CDR1 SGHTA, CDR2 FQGNSA. The CDR3 totals 16 residues. Profiled with immunoSEQ multiplex PCR; TCRdb holds only in-frame clones, not every one. The table lists tens of thousands of clones, about 80% of them singletons. This clone was found a few times. What it recognizes is unknown. The sequence came from a human donor in good health. The gene calls are TRBV7-2 and TRBJ1-6; D is possibly TRBD1 (6 bases). Material: memory CD4+ T cells from blood. The subset denotes: CD45RO+ memory T cells. CDR3 residues: CASSLRGGHINSPLHF. The CDR3, as DNA: TGTGCCAGCAGCTTACGTGGGGGCCACATTAATTCACCCCTCCACTTT.